Listed here are 27 T cell receptor beta chains from one sample, sequenced in a study of blood T cell dynamics during melanoma immunotherapy. This sample's time point: week 3, after first cycle of checkpoint inhibitor. Sequenced by immunoSEQ multiplex PCR; TCRdb stores in-frame clones only, minus some. The repertoire holds roughly 7,400 clones, more than 75% seen once, with more than 12% in the top ten. The material sequenced was blood, taken from a patient treated with checkpoint blockade. The receptors come from a human donor with melanoma.

J is TRBJ1-1 and V is TRBV27; D not certain. The germline CDR1 and CDR2 sequences are MNHEY and SMNVEV (reference sequence). Trimming stripped 0 bases from V and 11 bases from J, with 13 bases between. This CDR3 is built from 13 residues. The chain's CDR3 is CASSLSGGPGAFF. In DNA, the CDR3 is TGTGCCAGCAGTTTATCGGGCGGGCCCGGGGCTTTCTTT.

Remarks on this clone: This same CDR3 is encoded by further DNA sequences in the sample. The chain combines TRBV18 with TRBJ2-7; D unresolved. Trimming pared 6 bases from V and 4 bases from J, leaving 13 bases between. Germline V gene lookup returns CDR1 KGHSH and CDR2 LQKENI. The CDR3 totals 13 residues. CDR3 protein: CASSEYYPYEQYF. The CDR3 region has the DNA TGTGCCAGCTCCGAGTACTACCCTTACGAGCAGTACTTC. The full variable domain, rest sourced from reference TRBV18 and TRBJ2-7, is NAGVMQNPRHLVRRRGQEARLRCSPMKGHSHVYWYRQLPEEGLKFMVYLQKENIIDESGMPKERFSAEFPKEGPSILRIQQVVRGDSAAYFCASSEYYPYEQYFGPGTRLTVT.

This clone was detected only once. The rearrangement links TRBV19 to TRBJ2-2; the match to TRBD1 covers 7 bases. The CDR3 runs to 14 residues. J gave up 8 bases and V 5 bases, and 8 bases lay outside the gene matches. CDR1 is LNHDA and CDR2 is SQIVND in the germline V gene (reference sequence). In DNA, the CDR3 is TGTGCCAGTAGTTCCAGACAGGGAGCAGGGGAGCTGTTTTTT. This codes for CASSSRQGAGELFF.

There are a few counts of this clone. The chain links TRBV6-5 to TRBJ1-5; D is unclear. This CDR3 is built from 13 residues. With 8 bases removed from V and 7 bases from J, the gap between germline ends came to 15 bases. In germline, CDR1 is MNHEY, CDR2 SVGAGI. In nucleotides, the CDR3 is TGTGCCAGCGGGGTCGTGAAGAAGCAGCCCCAGCATTTT. This translates into CASGVVKKQPQHF.

The chain uses TRBV2 and TRBJ1-4; 10 bases align to TRBD1. The germline CDR1 and CDR2 sequences are SNHLY and FYNNEI. CDR3 length equals 15 residues. J gave up 8 bases and V 8 bases, and 11 bases lay outside the gene matches. The CDR3 sequence: CASGNLPGQGEKLFF. The DNA for the CDR3 is TGTGCCAGCGGCAACTTACCGGGACAGGGGGAAAAACTGTTTTTT.

This chain joins TRBV30 and TRBJ2-5; TRBD2 aligns across 11 bases. With V trimmed by 3 bases and J by 5 bases, 5 bases remained unmatched. The CDR3 sequence is 14 residues long. The germline V gene has CDR1 GTSNPN and CDR2 SVGIG (reference sequence). The CDR3 DNA reads as TGTGCCTGGAGCTCCTGGACTAGCGGGGAGACCCAGTACTTC. Its translation: CAWSSWTSGETQYF.

Comment on this clone: Its ends do not fully match the called genes, so a read error is possible. V usage is TRBV6-4 and J usage is TRBJ1-6; 9 bases are shared with TRBD1. The CDR3 totals 17 residues. Germline values: CDR1 MRHNA, CDR2 SNTAGT. In DNA, the CDR3 is TGTGCCAGCAGTTACTCATACAGGGGGCATAGCTCTTCACCCCTCCACTTT. Encoded protein: CASSYSYRGHSSSPLHF.

The chain links TRBV15 to TRBJ2-1; 12 positions agree with TRBD1. The germline V gene has CDR1 LNHNV and CDR2 YYDKDF (reference sequence). The CDR3 extends over 16 amino acids. V dropped 0 bases and J dropped 9; count of bases not matched to a gene: 6. In DNA form, the CDR3 reads TGTGCCACCAGCAGAGAGGGACAGGGGGCGTGGGGTGAGCAGTTCTTC. Protein product: CATSREGQGAWGEQFF.

This clone was recorded only once. This chain links TRBV27 with TRBJ2-7; D is uncertain. V lost 4 bases to trimming and J lost 5 bases, with 12 bases between them. The CDR3 sequence is 13 residues long. Germline values: CDR1 MNHEY, CDR2 SMNVEV (reference sequence). This chain's CDR3 is CASSSQYGNEQYF. CDR3 DNA sequence: TGTGCCAGCAGTTCCCAATATGGAAACGAGCAGTACTTC.

This clone was found a few times. The CDR3, as DNA: TGTGCCAGCAGGACAGGGGAAGGTCAGCCCCAGCATTTT. It codes for CASRTGEGQPQHF. The chain uses TRBV6-5 and TRBJ1-5; the match to TRBD1 covers 8 bases. Germline values: CDR1 MNHEY, CDR2 SVGAGI. V lost 6 bases to trimming and J lost 6 bases; unmatched junction nucleotides: 4. This CDR3 region has 13 residues.

This clone appeared once. V gene TRBV2 combines with J gene TRBJ2-3; weak D call: TRBD2 (6 bases). This CDR3 region has 13 residues. The ends were cut back, 5 bases at V and 2 bases at J, with 8 bases in the middle. Germline V CDR1 and CDR2: SNHLY, FYNNEI. This CDR3 reads CASSRDSTDTQYF. The CDR3 bases are TGTGCCAGCAGTAGGGACTCCACAGATACGCAGTATTTT.

The chain links TRBV19 to TRBJ2-3; 8 bases line up with TRBD1. In germline, CDR1 is LNHDA, CDR2 SQIVND (reference sequence). This CDR3 region has 15 residues. Trimming removed 4 bases from V and 1 base from J; junction bases left unmatched: 4. The CDR3 bases are TGTGCCAGTAGTACGGACAGGGTGGGCACAGATACGCAGTATTTT. This sequence encodes CASSTDRVGTDTQYF.

This chain links TRBV27 with TRBJ2-7, with D perhaps TRBD1 (6 bases). This CDR3 contains 15 residues. Per germline, CDR1 MNHEY and CDR2 SMNVEV (reference sequence). Trimming removed 5 bases at V and 6 bases at J, with 20 bases between. CDR3 nucleotide sequence: TGTGCCAGCAGTCCCACGGCGCCCTCAGGGGCCGAGCAGTACTTC. Translating gives CASSPTAPSGAEQYF.

The rearrangement uses TRBV27 and TRBJ1-1; the D gene is possibly TRBD1 (5 bases). Looked up from germline, CDR1 is MNHEY and CDR2 is SMNVEV (reference sequence). V lost 6 bases to trimming and J lost 1 base, with 15 bases between them. This CDR3 is 15 amino acids long. CDR3 sequence reads: CASRHQPQGNTEAFF. The CDR3 DNA reads as TGTGCCAGCAGACACCAACCTCAGGGGAACACTGAAGCTTTCTTT.

The gene calls are TRBV9 and TRBJ2-1; D perhaps matches TRBD1 (5 bases). This CDR3 region has 15 residues. Trimming cost V 0 bases and J 5 bases, with 12 bases left between them. CDR1 is SGDLS and CDR2 is YYNGEE in the germline V gene. The CDR3 region has the DNA TGTGCCAGCAGCGTAGTGAGCAGGGCAGACAATGAGCAGTTCTTC. Its protein is CASSVVSRADNEQFF. Together with reference TRBV9 and TRBJ2-1, the CDR3 gives the full variable domain: DSGVTQTPKHLITATGQRVTLRCSPRSGDLSVYWYQQSLDQGLQFLIQYYNGEERAKGNILERFSAQQFPDLHSELNLSSLELGDSALYFCASSVVSRADNEQFFGPGTRLTVL.

The V and J genes are TRBV19 and TRBJ2-3, with D perhaps TRBD1 (6 bases). CDR1 is LNHDA and CDR2 is SQIVND in the germline V gene (reference sequence). The CDR3 contains 14 residues. Trimming cost V 2 bases and J 5 bases, with 11 bases left between them. In nucleotides, the CDR3 is TGTGCCAGTAGTATACGGCAGGGGATAGATACGCAGTATTTT. The encoded protein is CASSIRQGIDTQYF.

V and J are TRBV12-5 and TRBJ2-2; D is unclear. The CDR3 runs 14 residues. CDR1 is LGHNT, CDR2 FRNRAP, per germline. Deletions cut 6 bases from V and 4 bases from J, with 12 bases between. CDR3 sequence reads: CASGLLTSTGELFF. CDR3 bases: TGTGCTAGTGGCCTGCTGACATCCACCGGGGAGCTGTTTTTT.

This clone was seen just once. The V and J genes are TRBV19 and TRBJ2-1; TRBD1 agrees at 10 bases. V dropped 1 base and J dropped 10; count of bases not matched to a gene: 7. The germline gives CDR1 LNHDA, CDR2 SQIVND (reference sequence). CDR3 length: 15 amino acids. The CDR3 here is CASSIGAGTGDEQFF. DNA of the CDR3: TGTGCCAGTAGTATAGGGGCCGGGACAGGGGACGAGCAGTTCTTC.

The chain recombines TRBV27 with TRBJ1-1, with 8 bases fitting TRBD1. The CDR3 contains 16 residues. From germline, CDR1 is MNHEY and CDR2 SMNVEV (reference sequence). The V segment lost 4 bases and the J segment 0 bases; nucleotides outside the gene matches: 7. The CDR3 reads CASSYGTGAMNTEAFF. CDR3 nucleotide sequence: TGTGCCAGCAGTTACGGGACAGGAGCCATGAACACTGAAGCTTTCTTT.

This sequence joins TRBV11-3 and TRBJ2-1; D is uncertain. V lost 5 bases, J lost 0 bases, and 11 bases lay in between. The CDR3 has 15 residues. Germline CDR1 and CDR2: SGHNT and YENEEA. In DNA, the CDR3 is TGTGCCAGCAGCCCACACTCCAGCTCCTACAATGAGCAGTTCTTC. Its protein product is CASSPHSSSYNEQFF.

The V and J genes are TRBV27 and TRBJ2-7, with 9 bases fitting TRBD1. Trimming removed 5 bases from V and 2 bases from J; junction bases left unmatched: 10. The V gene's germline CDR1 is MNHEY and CDR2 SMNVEV (reference sequence). The CDR3 totals 16 residues. The CDR3: CASSRGPQGAAYEQYF. CDR3 DNA: TGTGCCAGCAGTAGAGGTCCACAGGGGGCCGCCTACGAGCAGTACTTC.

The chain joins TRBV28 to TRBJ1-1; D is unresolved. This CDR3 comprises 11 residues. V lost 5 bases to trimming and J lost 11 bases, with 12 bases between them. Germline CDR1 and CDR2: MDHEN and SYDVKM. As DNA, the CDR3 is TGTGCCAGCAGTACCAGGACTGGGGCTTTCTTT. This translates into CASSTRTGAFF.

The genes are TRBV19 and TRBJ2-2, with D perhaps TRBD1 or TRBD2 (6 bases each). Germline V gene sequence: CDR1 LNHDA, CDR2 SQIVND (reference sequence). CDR3 length: 15 residues. The V and J ends lost 1 base and 4 bases respectively, with 10 bases between them. CDR3 in DNA: TGTGCCAGTAGTATAGCGGGGGCGGGCACCGGGGAGCTGTTTTTT. Its protein product is CASSIAGAGTGELFF.

The V and J genes are TRBV6-5 and TRBJ2-7; D remains unclear. V was cut by 2 bases and J by 1 base, with 9 bases left in between. The CDR3 sequence is 14 residues long. Germline CDR1 reads MNHEY; CDR2 reads SVGAGI. The CDR3 nucleotides read TGTGCCAGCAGTTACGCTTGGGAATCCTACGAGCAGTACTTC. Amino acid sequence: CASSYAWESYEQYF.

This sequence joins TRBV18 and TRBJ1-4; D remains unclear. The germline gives CDR1 KGHSH, CDR2 LQKENI. The V gene lost 8 bases and the J gene lost 8 bases, with 6 bases spanning the gap. This CDR3 is built from 10 residues. The CDR3 protein is CASPKEKLFF. In DNA, the CDR3 is TGTGCCAGCCCCAAGGAAAAACTGTTTTTT.

The chain combines TRBV29-1 with TRBJ2-2, with TRBD2 matching over 7 bases. CDR1 and CDR2 (germline): SQVTM, ANQGSEA. After removal of 5 bases from V and 2 bases from J, the junction contained 11 bases not matched to a gene. This CDR3 comprises 16 residues. CDR3 DNA: TGCAGCGTTATGGGTGGCGGGGGTGGTAACACCGGGGAGCTGTTTTTT. Translating it yields CSVMGGGGGNTGELFF.

This clone was found once. The V call is TRBV29-1, the J call TRBJ2-7; unclear D gene. The V gene lost 3 bases and the J gene lost 3 bases, with 9 bases spanning the gap. The CDR3 is 12 residues long. Germline values: CDR1 SQVTM, CDR2 ANQGSEA. CDR3 region: CSVEVRGYEQYF. The CDR3 DNA reads TGCAGCGTTGAGGTCCGAGGCTACGAGCAGTACTTC.